This T cell receptor (beta chain) stems from a study of T cells in Graves' hyperthyroidism and ophthalmopathy. Regarding the study as a whole: Blood also contained most expanded thyroid clonotypes above 0.001. The model anticipated ophthalmopathy a median about six months pre-onset.

This clonotype appeared a few times. Its antigen is not known. What was amplified from RNA transcripts were TCR beta CDR3 regions. The TCR CDR3 first-round RT-PCR relied on the HTBI primer set. Each CDR3 protein is one row after TCRdb ran MiXCR on the multiplex PCR reads. This sample yields hundreds of thousands of distinct CDR3 sequences, of which around 19% are seen a single time; approximately 15% belongs to the top ten. The CDR3 spans 14 residues. The V and J ends lost 10 bases and 7 bases, in that order; junction bases with no gene match: 7. Per germline, CDR1 ENHRY and CDR2 SYGVKD. The study left out patients who had uncontrolled infection, other autoimmune disease, pregnancy or lactation. Blood was obtained at the first hyperthyroidism diagnosis, which preceded any ophthalmopathy symptoms.

Material: blood. V gene TRBV10-3 combines with J gene TRBJ1-4, with 12 bases that match TRBD1. The TCR comes from a woman aged 45-65 years with Graves' hyperthyroidism that later progressed to Graves' ophthalmopathy. The CDR3 loop reads CATGQGAEREKLFF. The CDR3 coding sequence is TGTGCCACGGGACAGGGGGCTGAACGTGAAAAACTGTTTTTT.